Given below is one TCR beta chain in context. This sample was taken from a study of T cell responses to AZD1222 COVID-19 vaccine. Sequenced by immunoSEQ multiplex PCR; TCRdb stores in-frame clones only, minus some. The sample contains 110,000 or so clones, about 87% of which appear only once. The V gene's germline CDR1 is KGHSH and CDR2 LQKENI. CDR3 size: 13 residues. V lost 2 bases and J lost 9, with 11 bases in between. The sequenced sample was peripheral blood, obtained 28 days after the second AZD1222 dose. The receptor comes from an adult who received the AZD1222 COVID-19 vaccine. The chain links TRBV18 to TRBJ2-4; TRBD1 is a possible D gene (5 bases). CDR3 DNA sequence: TGTGCCAGCTCACCAAAAGGGGTGGGCATTCAGTACTTC. Translating it yields CASSPKGVGIQYF.